This T cell receptor beta chain was obtained from a study of post-analysis software for immune sequencing data. The study, taken as a whole, reports: Comparison of patients with controls showed roughly five TRBV segments more frequent in patients, TRBV5-6, TRBV5-1 and TRBV20-1 among them.

cDNA libraries for TCR beta contained unique molecular identifiers. Input populations of about 1 to 11 million T cells gave rise to around 480,000 cDNA molecules. Each CDR3 protein is one row after TCRdb ran MiXCR on the PCR reads. The sample yields 380,000 or so distinct CDR3 sequences, about a third seen once. Trimming at V came to 6 bases and at J to 2 bases, leaving 4 bases not matched to a gene. The CDR3 spans 14 residues. Germline lookup yields CDR1 SNHLY and CDR2 FYNNEI. This clonotype appeared a few times. Its antigen is unidentified. Sequencing input: blood. The rearrangement joins TRBV2 to TRBJ2-1; 7 positions agree with TRBD1. This receptor was identified in a girl between 5 and 17 years old with multiple sclerosis. The CDR3 coding sequence is TGTGCCAGCAGCGACAGGGCTGCCTACAATGAGCAGTTCTTC. It codes for CASSDRAAYNEQFF.